The 5 T cell receptor beta chains listed next were all sequenced from one sample in a study of blood T cell repertoires in COVID-19. The method was immunoSEQ multiplex PCR; TCRdb's version includes in-frame clones alone and lacks a portion of them. The profile shows roughly 190,000 clones, about nine tenths of them singletons. The sample taken for sequencing was PBMCs or T cells enriched from blood (not recorded which). The origin of the receptors is a woman between 18 and 30 years old who had recovered from COVID-19.

This clone has a single count. The chain employs TRBV19 and TRBJ2-3; TRBD1 aligns across 8 bases. With V trimmed by 3 bases and J by 6 bases, 5 bases remained unmatched. Germline assignment: CDR1 LNHDA and CDR2 SQIVND (reference sequence). The CDR3 is 14 amino acids. CDR3: CASSMTGDGDTQYF. DNA for the CDR3: TGTGCCAGTAGTATGACAGGGGATGGTGATACGCAGTATTTT.

Turning to this clone: One end of the junction is discordant with germline, which a read error may explain. The rearrangement uses TRBV5-8 and TRBJ1-4, with D possibly matching TRBD1 (5 bases). Germline CDR1 reads SGHTS; CDR2 reads YDEGEE. This CDR3 spans 11 amino acids. The DNA of the CDR3 is TGTGCCAGCAGCTTTCCACAGGACCCTGGGTGG. This sequence encodes CASSFPQDPGW.

V is TRBV19 and J is TRBJ2-1; D not resolved. V was shortened by 3 bases and J by 5 bases, with 11 bases between the two germline ends. The CDR3 is 14 residues long. The V gene's germline CDR1 is LNHDA and CDR2 SQIVND (reference sequence). CDR3 amino acids: CASSINPLDNEQFF. CDR3 in DNA: TGTGCCAGTAGTATCAACCCGCTAGACAATGAGCAGTTCTTC.

The V call is TRBV7-2, the J call TRBJ2-6, with 7 bases that match TRBD1. The CDR3 sequence is 16 residues long. Trimming took 4 bases from V and 2 from J; bases not matched to a gene: 5. Germline V gene data show CDR1 as SGHTA and CDR2 as FQGNSA. Here the CDR3 reads CASSSSGGAGANVLTF. DNA for the CDR3: TGTGCCAGCAGCTCGTCAGGGGGTGCTGGGGCCAACGTCCTGACTTTC.

The V call is TRBV27, the J call TRBJ2-1; the D is unclear. CDR1 MNHEY and CDR2 SMNVEV come from the germline V gene (reference sequence). Trimming cost V 4 bases and J 6 bases, with 7 bases left between them. This CDR3 is built from 12 residues. CDR3 region: CASSYSANEQFF. DNA for the CDR3: TGTGCCAGCAGTTATAGTGCCAATGAGCAGTTCTTC.